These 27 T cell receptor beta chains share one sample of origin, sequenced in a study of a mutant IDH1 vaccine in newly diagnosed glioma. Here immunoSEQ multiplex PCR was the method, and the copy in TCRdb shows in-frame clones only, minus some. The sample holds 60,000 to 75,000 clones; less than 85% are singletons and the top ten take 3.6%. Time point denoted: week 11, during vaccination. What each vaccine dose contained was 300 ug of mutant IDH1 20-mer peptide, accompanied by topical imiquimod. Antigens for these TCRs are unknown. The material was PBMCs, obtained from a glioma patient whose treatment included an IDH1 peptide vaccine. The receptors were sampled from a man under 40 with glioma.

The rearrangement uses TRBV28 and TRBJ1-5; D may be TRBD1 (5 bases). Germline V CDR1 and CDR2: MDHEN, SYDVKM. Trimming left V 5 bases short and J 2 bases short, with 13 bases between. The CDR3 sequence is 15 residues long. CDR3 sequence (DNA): TGTGCCAGCAGTGTCCGTGGGGGAGGCAATCAGCCCCAGCATTTT. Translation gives CASSVRGGGNQPQHF.

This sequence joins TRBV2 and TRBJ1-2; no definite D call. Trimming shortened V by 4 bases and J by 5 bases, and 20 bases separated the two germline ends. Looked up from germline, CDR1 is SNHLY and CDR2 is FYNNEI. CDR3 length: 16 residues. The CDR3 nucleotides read TGTGCCAGCAGTGCCGACTTAGGTTTAGGGTTTTATGGCTACACCTTC. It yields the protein CASSADLGLGFYGYTF.

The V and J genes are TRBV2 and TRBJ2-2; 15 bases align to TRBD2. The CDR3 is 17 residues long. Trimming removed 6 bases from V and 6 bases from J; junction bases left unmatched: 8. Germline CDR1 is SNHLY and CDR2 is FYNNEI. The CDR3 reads CASRGLAGGRPPGELFF. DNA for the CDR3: TGTGCCAGCAGGGGACTAGCGGGAGGTCGCCCCCCCGGGGAGCTGTTTTTT.

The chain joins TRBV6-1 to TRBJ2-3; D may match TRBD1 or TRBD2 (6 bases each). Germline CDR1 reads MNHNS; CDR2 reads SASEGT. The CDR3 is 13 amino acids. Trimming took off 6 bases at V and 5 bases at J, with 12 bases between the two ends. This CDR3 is CASRWGAIDTQYF. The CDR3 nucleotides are TGTGCCAGCAGATGGGGGGCCATAGATACGCAGTATTTT.

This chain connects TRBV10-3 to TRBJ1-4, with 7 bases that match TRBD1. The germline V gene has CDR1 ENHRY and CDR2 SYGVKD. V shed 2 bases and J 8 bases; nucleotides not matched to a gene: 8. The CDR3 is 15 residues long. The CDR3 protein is CAISEIQGFGEKLFF. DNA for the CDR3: TGTGCCATCAGTGAGATACAGGGGTTTGGGGAAAAACTGTTTTTT.

CDR3 protein: CASTLIGMNTEAFF. CDR3 DNA: TGTGCCAGCACCCTAATAGGCATGAACACTGAAGCTTTCTTT. V gene TRBV6-1 combines with J gene TRBJ1-1; D unresolved. CDR1 and CDR2 (germline): MNHNS, SASEGT. The ends were cut back, 7 bases at V and 0 bases at J, with 12 bases in the middle. The CDR3 has 14 residues.

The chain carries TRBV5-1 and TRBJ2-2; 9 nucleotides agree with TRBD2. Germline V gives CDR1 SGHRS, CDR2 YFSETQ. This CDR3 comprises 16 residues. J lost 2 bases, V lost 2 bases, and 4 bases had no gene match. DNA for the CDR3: TGCGCCAGCAGCTTTAGCGGGAGCTCAAACACCGGGGAGCTGTTTTTT. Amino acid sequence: CASSFSGSSNTGELFF.

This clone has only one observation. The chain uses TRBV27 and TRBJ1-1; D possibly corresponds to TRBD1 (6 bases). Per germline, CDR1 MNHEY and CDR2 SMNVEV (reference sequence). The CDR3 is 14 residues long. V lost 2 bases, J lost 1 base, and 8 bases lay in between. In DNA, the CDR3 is TGTGCCAGCAGTTTACGGGGGCCGAACACTGAAGCTTTCTTT. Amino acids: CASSLRGPNTEAFF.

In DNA, the CDR3 is TGTGCCAGCAGTTTAGGGCAGGCTAGCACAGATACGCAGTATTTT. Encoded protein: CASSLGQASTDTQYF. The rearrangement links TRBV28 to TRBJ2-3, with D uncertain. Germline CDR1 reads MDHEN; CDR2 reads SYDVKM. The CDR3 runs 15 residues. V dropped 2 bases and J dropped 0 bases, with 9 bases sitting between them.

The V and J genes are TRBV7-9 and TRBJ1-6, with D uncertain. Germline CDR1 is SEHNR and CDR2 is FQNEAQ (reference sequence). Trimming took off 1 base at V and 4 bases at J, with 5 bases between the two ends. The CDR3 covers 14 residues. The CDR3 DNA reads TGTGCCAGCAGCTTAGGGCTATATAATTCACCCCTCCACTTT. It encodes CASSLGLYNSPLHF.

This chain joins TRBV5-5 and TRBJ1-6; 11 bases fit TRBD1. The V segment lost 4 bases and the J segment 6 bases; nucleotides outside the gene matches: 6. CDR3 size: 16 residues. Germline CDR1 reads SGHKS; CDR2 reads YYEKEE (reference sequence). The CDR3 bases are TGTGCCAGCAGCCGAGCCGGGACAGGGGGTAATTCACCCCTCCACTTT. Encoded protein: CASSRAGTGGNSPLHF.

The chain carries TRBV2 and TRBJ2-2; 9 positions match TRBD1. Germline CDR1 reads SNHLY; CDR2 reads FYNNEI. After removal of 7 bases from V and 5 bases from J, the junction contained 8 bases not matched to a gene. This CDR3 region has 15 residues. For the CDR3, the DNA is TGTGCCAGCATCGCCGGGACAGGGTGGACCGGGGAGCTGTTTTTT. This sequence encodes CASIAGTGWTGELFF. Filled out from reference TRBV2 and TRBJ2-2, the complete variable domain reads EPEVTQTPSHQVTQMGQEVILRCVPISNHLYFYWYRQILGQKVEFLVSFYNNEISEKSEIFDDQFSVERPDGSNFTLKIRSTKLEDSAMYFCASIAGTGWTGELFFGEGSRLTVL.

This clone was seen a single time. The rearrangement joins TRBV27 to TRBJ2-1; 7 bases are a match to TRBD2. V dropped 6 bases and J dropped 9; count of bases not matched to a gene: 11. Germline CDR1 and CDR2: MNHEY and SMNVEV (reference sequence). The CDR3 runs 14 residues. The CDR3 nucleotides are TGTGCCAGCAGAAAGTCCGGGAGGCCGGGTGAGCAGTTCTTC. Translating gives CASRKSGRPGEQFF.

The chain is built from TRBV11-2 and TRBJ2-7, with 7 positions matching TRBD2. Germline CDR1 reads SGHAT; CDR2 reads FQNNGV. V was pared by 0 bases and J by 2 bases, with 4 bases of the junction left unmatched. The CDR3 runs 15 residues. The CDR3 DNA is TGTGCCAGCAGCTTAGAGTTGGCGGGAGCCTACGAGCAGTACTTC. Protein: CASSLELAGAYEQYF.

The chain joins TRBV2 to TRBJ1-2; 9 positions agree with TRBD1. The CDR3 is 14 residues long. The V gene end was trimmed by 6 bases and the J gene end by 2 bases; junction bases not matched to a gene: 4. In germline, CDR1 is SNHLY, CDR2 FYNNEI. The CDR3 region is CASRRGQGNYGYTF. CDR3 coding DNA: TGTGCCAGCAGGAGGGGACAGGGAAACTATGGCTACACCTTC.

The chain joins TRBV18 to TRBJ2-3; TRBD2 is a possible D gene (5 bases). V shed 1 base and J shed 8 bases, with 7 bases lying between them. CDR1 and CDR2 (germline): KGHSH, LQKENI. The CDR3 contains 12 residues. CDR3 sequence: CASSPLRGTQYF. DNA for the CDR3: TGTGCCAGCTCACCACTCCGGGGTACGCAGTATTTT.

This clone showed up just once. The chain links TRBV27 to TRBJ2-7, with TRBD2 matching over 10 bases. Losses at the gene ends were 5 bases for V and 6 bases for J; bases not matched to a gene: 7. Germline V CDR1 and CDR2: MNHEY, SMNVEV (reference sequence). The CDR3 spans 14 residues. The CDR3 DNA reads TGTGCCAGCAGTGCGGGACTAGCGAGCAGCGAGCAGTACTTC. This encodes CASSAGLASSEQYF.

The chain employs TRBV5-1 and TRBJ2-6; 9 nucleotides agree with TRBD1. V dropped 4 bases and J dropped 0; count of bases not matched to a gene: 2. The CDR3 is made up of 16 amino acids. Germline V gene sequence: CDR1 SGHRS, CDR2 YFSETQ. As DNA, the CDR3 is TGCGCCAGCAGCACGGGACAGGGCTCTGGGGCCAACGTCCTGACTTTC. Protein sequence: CASSTGQGSGANVLTF.

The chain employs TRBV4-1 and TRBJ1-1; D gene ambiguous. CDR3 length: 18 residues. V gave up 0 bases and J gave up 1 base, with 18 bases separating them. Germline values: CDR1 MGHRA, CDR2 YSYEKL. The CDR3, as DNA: TGCGCCAGCAGCCAAGAAGCCCCTTTATCCACCTCGAACACTGAAGCTTTCTTT. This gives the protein CASSQEAPLSTSNTEAFF.

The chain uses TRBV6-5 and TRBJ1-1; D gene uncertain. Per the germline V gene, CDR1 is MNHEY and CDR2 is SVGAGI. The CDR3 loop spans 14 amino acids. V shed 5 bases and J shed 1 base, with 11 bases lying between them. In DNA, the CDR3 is TGTGCCAGCAGTCCCCATTCTAGGAACACTGAAGCTTTCTTT. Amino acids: CASSPHSRNTEAFF.

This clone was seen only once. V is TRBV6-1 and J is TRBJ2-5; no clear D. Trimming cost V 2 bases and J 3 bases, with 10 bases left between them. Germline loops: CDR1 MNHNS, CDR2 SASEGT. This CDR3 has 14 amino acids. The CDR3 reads CASSEWGNEETQYF. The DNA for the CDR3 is TGTGCCAGCAGTGAATGGGGTAATGAAGAGACCCAGTACTTC.

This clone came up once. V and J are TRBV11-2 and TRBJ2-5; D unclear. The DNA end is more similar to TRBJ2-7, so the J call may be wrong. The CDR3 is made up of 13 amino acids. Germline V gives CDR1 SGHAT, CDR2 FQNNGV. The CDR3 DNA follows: TGTGCCAGCAGCCCCGGGCCCTACTACGAGCAGTACTTC. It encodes CASSPGPYYEQYF.

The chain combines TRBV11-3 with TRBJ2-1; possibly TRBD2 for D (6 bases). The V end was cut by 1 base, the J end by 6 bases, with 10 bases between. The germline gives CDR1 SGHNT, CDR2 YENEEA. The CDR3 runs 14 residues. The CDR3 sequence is CASSLGGGPNEQFF. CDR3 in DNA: TGTGCCAGCAGCTTAGGGGGAGGCCCCAATGAGCAGTTCTTC.

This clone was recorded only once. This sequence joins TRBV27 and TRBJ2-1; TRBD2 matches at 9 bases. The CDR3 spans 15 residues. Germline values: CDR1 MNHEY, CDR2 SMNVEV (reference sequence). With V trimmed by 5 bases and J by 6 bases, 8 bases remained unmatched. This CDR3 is CASSPPGLAPNEQFF. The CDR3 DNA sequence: TGTGCCAGCAGTCCACCGGGACTAGCACCCAATGAGCAGTTCTTC.

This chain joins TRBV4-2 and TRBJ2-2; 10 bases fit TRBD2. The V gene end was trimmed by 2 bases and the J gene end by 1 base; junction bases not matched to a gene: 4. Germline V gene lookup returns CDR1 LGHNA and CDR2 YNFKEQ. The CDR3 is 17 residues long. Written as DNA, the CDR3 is TGTGCCAGCAGCCAACTAGCGGGGGCCTTGAACACCGGGGAGCTGTTTTTT. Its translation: CASSQLAGALNTGELFF.

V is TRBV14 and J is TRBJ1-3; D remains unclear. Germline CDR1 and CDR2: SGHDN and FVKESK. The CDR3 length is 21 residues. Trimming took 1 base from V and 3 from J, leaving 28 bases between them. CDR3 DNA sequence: TGTGCCAGCAGCCAAGTGGAAAACCAACCCCCCCGCAAATATATTGGAAACACCATATATTTT. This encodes CASSQVENQPPRKYIGNTIYF. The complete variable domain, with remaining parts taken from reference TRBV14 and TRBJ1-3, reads EAGVTQFPSHSVIEKGQTVTLRCDPISGHDNLYWYRRVMGKEIKFLLHFVKESKQDESGMPNNRFLAERTGGTYSTLKVQPAELEDSGVYFCASSQVENQPPRKYIGNTIYFGEGSWLTVV.

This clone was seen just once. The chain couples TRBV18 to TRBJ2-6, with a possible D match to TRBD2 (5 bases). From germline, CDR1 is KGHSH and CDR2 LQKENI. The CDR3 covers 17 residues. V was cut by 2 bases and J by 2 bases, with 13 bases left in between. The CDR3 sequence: CASSPEDWGAGANVLTF. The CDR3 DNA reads TGTGCCAGCTCACCAGAGGATTGGGGAGCTGGGGCCAACGTCCTGACTTTC.